This T cell receptor (beta chain) came from a study of T cell repertoires in cytomegalovirus infection. Across the study: Public TCR beta signature analysis indicated the presence of both CMV infection and matching HLA type. Whole-study findings and limits: Pooled public TCR beta family frequency picked out CMV carriers with the relevant HLA. CMV-specific TCR beta clonotypes restricted by HLA-C dominated the ex vivo response.

The germline gives CDR1 LNHDA, CDR2 SQIVND (reference sequence). V shed 2 bases and J 9 bases; nucleotides not matched to a gene: 8. The CDR3 sequence is 15 residues long. This clonotype was seen only a few times. Its antigen is undetermined. TCRdb re-called the reads through MiXCR, storing one row per CDR3 protein. The table records under 250,000 distinct CDR3 sequences, roughly an eighth of them present only once. This sequence was found in a human donor in good health (CMV status not recorded). Some clones in this sample may be carry-over from other donors' samples. This rearrangement joins TRBV19 to TRBJ2-1; 9 nucleotides match TRBD2. The sequencing sample was made of PBMCs. In DNA, the CDR3 is TGTGCCAGTAGTATATCTAGAGGCGGGGGGGCTGAGCAGTTCTTC. It translates to CASSISRGGGAEQFF.